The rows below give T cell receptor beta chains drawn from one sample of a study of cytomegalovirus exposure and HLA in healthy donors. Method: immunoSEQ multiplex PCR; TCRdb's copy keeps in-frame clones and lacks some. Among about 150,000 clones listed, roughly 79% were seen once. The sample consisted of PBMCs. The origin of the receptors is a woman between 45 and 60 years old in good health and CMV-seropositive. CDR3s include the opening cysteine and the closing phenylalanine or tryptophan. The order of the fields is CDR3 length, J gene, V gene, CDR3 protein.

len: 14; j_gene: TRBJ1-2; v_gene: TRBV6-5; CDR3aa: CASSQTGGVYGYTF
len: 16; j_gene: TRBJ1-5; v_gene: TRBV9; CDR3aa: CASSVDKSQDDQPQHF
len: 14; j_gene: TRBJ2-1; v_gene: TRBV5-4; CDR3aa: CASSGQGVFDEQFF
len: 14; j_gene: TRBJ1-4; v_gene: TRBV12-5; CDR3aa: CASGPLVGGKKLFF
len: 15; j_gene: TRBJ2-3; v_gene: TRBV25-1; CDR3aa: CASSEFLAGTDTQYF
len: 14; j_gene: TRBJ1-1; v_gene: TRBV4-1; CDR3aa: CASSQWTENTEAFF
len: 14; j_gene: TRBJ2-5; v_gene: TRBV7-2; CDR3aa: CASSSGTGEETQYF
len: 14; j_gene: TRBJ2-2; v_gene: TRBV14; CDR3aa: CASSQLGDTGELFF
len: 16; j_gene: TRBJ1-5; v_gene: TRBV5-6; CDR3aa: CASSLLAGAGNQPQHF
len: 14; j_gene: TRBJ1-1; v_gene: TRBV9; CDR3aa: CASSTQAGGTEAFF
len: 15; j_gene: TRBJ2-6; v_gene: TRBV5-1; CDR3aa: CASSPGSSGANVLTF
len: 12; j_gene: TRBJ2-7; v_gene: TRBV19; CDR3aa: CASSIGRGEQYF
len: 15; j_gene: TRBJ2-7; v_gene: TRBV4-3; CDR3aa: CASSQSQLAGDEQYF
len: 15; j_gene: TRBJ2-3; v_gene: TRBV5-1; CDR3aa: CASSSLPPPTDTQYF
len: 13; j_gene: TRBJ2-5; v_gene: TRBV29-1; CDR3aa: CSVSTGTVETQYF
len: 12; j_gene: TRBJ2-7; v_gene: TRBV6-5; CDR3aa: CASSYSTGEQYF
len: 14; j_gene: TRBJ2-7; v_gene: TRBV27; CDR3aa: CASGRDRGTYEQYF
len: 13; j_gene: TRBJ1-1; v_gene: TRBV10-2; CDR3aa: CASSEAGFTEAFF
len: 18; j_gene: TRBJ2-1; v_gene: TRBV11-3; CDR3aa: CASSRGQAAGTSGARQFF
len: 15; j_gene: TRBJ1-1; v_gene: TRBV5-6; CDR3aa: CASSRARQANTEAFF
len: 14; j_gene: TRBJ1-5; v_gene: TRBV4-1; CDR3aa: CASSPLQGNQPQHF
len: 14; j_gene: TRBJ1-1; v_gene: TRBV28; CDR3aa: CASTPPGMDTEAFF
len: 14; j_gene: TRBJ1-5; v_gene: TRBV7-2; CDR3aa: CASSLGGNNQPQHF
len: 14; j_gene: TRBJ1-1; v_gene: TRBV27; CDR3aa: CASRPGTGDTEAFF
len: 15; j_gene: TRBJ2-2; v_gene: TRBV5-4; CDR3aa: CASSLRGANTGELFF
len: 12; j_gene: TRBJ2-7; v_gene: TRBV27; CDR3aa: CASSFSDRVPYF